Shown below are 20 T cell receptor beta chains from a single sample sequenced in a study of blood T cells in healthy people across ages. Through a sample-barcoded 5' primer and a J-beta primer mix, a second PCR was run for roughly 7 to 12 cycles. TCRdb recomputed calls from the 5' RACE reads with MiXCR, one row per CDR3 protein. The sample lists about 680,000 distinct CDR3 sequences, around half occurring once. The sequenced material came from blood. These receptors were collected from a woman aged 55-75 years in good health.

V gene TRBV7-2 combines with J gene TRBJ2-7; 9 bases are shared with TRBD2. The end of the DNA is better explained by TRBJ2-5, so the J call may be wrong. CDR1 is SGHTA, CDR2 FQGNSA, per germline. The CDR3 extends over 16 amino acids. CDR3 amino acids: CASSPGTSLSVGTQYF. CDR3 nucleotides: TGTGCCAGCAGCCCCGGGACTAGCTTGTCCGTAGGGACCCAGTACTTC.

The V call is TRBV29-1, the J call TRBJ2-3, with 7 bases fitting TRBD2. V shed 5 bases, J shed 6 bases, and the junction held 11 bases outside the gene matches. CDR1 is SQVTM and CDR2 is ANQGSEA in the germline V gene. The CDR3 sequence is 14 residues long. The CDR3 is CSVLSGTPADTQYF. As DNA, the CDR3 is TGCAGCGTTTTAAGCGGGACCCCGGCGGATACGCAGTATTTT.

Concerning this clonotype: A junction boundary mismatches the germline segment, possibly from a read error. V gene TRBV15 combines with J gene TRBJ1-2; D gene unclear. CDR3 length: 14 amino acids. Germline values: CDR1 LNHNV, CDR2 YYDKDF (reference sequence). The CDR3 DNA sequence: TGTGCCACCAGCGGAGATCGGGGTGTGATAGGCTACACCTTC. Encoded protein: CATSGDRGVIGYTF.

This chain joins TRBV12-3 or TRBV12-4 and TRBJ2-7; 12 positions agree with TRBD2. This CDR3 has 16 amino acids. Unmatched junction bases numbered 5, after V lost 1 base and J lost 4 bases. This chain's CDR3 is CASSLGLAGVGYEQYF. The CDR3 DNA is TGTGCCAGCAGTTTAGGACTAGCGGGAGTTGGGTACGAGCAGTACTTC.

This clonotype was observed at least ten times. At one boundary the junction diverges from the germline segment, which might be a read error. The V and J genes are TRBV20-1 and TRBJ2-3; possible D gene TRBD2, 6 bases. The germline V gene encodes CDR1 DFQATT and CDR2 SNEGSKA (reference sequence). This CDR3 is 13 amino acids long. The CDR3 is CSARASGTDTQYF. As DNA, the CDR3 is TGCAGTGCGAGAGCTAGCGGCACAGATACGCAGTATTTT.

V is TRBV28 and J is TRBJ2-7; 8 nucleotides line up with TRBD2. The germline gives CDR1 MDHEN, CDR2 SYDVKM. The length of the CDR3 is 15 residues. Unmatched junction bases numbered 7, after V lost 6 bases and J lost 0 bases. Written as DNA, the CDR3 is TGTGCCAGCAGAGTCGGGGGGGATAGCTCCTACGAGCAGTACTTC. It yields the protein CASRVGGDSSYEQYF.

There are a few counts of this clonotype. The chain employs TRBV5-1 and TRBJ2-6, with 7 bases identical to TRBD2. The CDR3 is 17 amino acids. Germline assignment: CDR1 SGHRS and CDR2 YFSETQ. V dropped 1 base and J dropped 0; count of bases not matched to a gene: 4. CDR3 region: CASSLPTGGSGANVLTF. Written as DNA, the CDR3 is TGCGCCAGCAGCTTGCCTACGGGGGGCTCTGGGGCCAACGTCCTGACTTTC. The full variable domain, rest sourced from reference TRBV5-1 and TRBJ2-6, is KAGVTQTPRYLIKTRGQQVTLSCSPISGHRSVSWYQQTPGQGLQFLFEYFSETQRNKGNFPGRFSGRQFSNSRSEMNVSTLELGDSALYLCASSLPTGGSGANVLTFGAGSRLTVL.

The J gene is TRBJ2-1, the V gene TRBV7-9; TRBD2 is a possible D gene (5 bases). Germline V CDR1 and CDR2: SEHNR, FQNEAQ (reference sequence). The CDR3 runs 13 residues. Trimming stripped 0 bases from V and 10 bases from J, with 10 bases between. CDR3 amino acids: CASSLADFGEQFF. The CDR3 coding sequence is TGTGCCAGCAGCTTAGCGGACTTCGGGGAGCAGTTCTTC.

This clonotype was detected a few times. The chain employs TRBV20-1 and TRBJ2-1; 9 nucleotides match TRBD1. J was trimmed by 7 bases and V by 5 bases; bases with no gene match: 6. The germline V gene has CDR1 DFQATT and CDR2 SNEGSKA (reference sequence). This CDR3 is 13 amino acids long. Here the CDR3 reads CSAPRTGENEQFF. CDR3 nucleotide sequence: TGCAGTGCTCCCCGGACAGGGGAGAATGAGCAGTTCTTC.

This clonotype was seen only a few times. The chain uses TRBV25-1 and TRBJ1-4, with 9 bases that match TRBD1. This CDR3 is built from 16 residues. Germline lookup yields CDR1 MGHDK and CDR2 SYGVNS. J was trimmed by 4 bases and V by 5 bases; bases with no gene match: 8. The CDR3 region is CASSSQGAGVNEKLFF. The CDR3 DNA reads TGTGCCAGCAGTTCACAGGGGGCAGGAGTTAATGAAAAACTGTTTTTT.

The CDR3 spells CSAQENTEAFF. CDR3 in DNA: TGCAGCGCCCAGGAGAACACTGAAGCTTTCTTT. J is TRBJ1-1 and V is TRBV29-1; D is uncertain. The CDR3 contains 11 residues. Trimming shortened V by 7 bases and J by 1 base, and 7 bases separated the two germline ends. Germline V gene lookup returns CDR1 SQVTM and CDR2 ANQGSEA.

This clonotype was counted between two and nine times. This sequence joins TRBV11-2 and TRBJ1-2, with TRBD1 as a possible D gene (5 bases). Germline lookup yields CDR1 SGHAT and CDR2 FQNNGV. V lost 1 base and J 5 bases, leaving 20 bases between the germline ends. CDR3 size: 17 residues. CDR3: CASSLVSGRIGEYGYTF. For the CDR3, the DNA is TGTGCCAGCAGCTTAGTCTCGGGACGGATCGGGGAGTATGGCTACACCTTC.

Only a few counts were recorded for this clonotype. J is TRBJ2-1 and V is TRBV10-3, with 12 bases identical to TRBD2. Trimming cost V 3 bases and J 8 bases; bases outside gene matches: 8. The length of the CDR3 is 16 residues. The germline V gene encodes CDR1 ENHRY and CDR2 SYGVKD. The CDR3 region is CAISDRLAGEFDEQFF. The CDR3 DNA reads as TGTGCCATCAGTGACAGACTAGCGGGAGAATTCGATGAGCAGTTCTTC.

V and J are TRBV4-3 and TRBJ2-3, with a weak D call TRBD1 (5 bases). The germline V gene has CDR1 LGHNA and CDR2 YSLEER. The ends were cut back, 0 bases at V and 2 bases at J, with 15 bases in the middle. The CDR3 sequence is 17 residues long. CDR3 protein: CASSQEPRAESTDTQYF. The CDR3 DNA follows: TGCGCCAGCAGCCAAGAACCCAGGGCAGAGTCCACAGATACGCAGTATTTT.

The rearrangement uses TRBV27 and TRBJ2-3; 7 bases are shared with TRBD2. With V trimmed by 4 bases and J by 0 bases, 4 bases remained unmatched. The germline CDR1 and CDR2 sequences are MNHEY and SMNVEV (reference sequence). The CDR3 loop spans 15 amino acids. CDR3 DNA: TGTGCCAGCAGTTCACCAGCGGGGAGCACAGATACGCAGTATTTT. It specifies CASSSPAGSTDTQYF.

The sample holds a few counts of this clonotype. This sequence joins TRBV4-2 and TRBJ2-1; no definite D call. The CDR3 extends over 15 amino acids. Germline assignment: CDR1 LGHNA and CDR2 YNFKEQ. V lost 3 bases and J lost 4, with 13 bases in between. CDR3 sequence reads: CASSQGPLPYNEQFF. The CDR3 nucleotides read TGTGCCAGCAGCCAGGGCCCCCTACCATACAATGAGCAGTTCTTC.

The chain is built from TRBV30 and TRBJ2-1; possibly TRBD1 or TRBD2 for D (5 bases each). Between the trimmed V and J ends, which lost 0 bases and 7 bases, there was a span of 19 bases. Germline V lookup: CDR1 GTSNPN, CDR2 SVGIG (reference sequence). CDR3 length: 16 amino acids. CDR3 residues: CAWSVGASRYANEQFF. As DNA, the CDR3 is TGTGCCTGGAGTGTTGGGGCTAGCCGATACGCGAATGAGCAGTTCTTC.

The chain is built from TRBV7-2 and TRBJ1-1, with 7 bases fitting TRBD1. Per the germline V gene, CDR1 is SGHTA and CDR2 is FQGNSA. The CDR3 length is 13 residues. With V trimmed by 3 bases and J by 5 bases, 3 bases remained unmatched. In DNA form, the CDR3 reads TGTGCCAGCAGCTTCTACAGGGGAACTGAAGCTTTCTTT. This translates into CASSFYRGTEAFF.

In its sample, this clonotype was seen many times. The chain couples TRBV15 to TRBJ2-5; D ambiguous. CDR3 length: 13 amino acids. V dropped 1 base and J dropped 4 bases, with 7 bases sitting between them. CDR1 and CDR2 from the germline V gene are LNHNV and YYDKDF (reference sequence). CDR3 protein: CATSRGNGETQYF. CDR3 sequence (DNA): TGTGCCACCAGCAGAGGAAATGGAGAGACCCAGTACTTC.

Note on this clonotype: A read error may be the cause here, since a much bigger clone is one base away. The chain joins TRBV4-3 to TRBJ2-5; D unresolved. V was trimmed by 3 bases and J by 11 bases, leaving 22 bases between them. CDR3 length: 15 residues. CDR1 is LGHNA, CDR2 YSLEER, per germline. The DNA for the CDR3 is TGCGCCAGCAGCCACGCCTCGAAGGGTGACAATGAGCAGTACTTC. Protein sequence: CASSHASKGDNEQYF.